A selection of T cell receptor beta chains follows, all from one sample in a study of blood T cells in healthy people across ages. TCRdb re-called the 5' RACE reads with MiXCR, one entry per CDR3 protein. The table has over 500,000 distinct CDR3 sequences, roughly a quarter seen once; the top ten hold 3% to 4.5%. This sample also appeared in a second study, on T cells of mothers and their children.

Material: blood. These receptors all come from a boy aged 2 to 9 in good health. Both conserved end residues are trimmed from each CDR3. The order of the fields is CDR3 protein, J gene, V gene, D gene. A D gene is named only where the DNA matches it firmly.

cdr3_aa: ASSLRKTQY
j_call: TRBJ2-5
v_call: TRBV12-3/TRBV12-4
d_call: -

cdr3_aa: ASSGGGREQY
j_call: TRBJ2-7
v_call: TRBV6-2/TRBV6-3
d_call: -

cdr3_aa: ASRPGADYGYT
j_call: TRBJ1-2
v_call: TRBV25-1
d_call: -

cdr3_aa: ASRSGASYNSPLH
j_call: TRBJ1-6
v_call: TRBV10-3
d_call: -

cdr3_aa: AIRASTGELF
j_call: TRBJ2-2
v_call: TRBV10-3
d_call: -

cdr3_aa: ASSQVIPGGETQY
j_call: -
v_call: TRBV3-1
d_call: -

cdr3_aa: AGGSDLETQY
j_call: TRBJ2-5
v_call: TRBV7-9
d_call: -

cdr3_aa: ASSKQPGTSTGELF
j_call: TRBJ2-2
v_call: TRBV7-2
d_call: -

cdr3_aa: ASSLGLATADTQY
j_call: TRBJ2-3
v_call: TRBV7-2
d_call: TRBD2

cdr3_aa: SASDGSTASYEQY
j_call: TRBJ2-7
v_call: TRBV20-1
d_call: -

cdr3_aa: SAPTGAPLLDNEQF
j_call: -
v_call: TRBV20-1
d_call: -

cdr3_aa: ASSPGQPNSPLH
j_call: TRBJ1-6
v_call: TRBV12-3/TRBV12-4
d_call: TRBD1

cdr3_aa: ASSPPSGGAKNIQY
j_call: TRBJ2-4
v_call: TRBV12-3/TRBV12-4
d_call: TRBD2

cdr3_aa: ASSAFRTSGYNEQF
j_call: TRBJ2-1
v_call: TRBV27
d_call: TRBD2

cdr3_aa: ASIRDSGANVLT
j_call: TRBJ2-6
v_call: TRBV12-3/TRBV12-4
d_call: -

cdr3_aa: AISEAPSGANVLT
j_call: TRBJ2-6
v_call: TRBV10-3
d_call: -

cdr3_aa: ASNRMNTEAF
j_call: TRBJ1-1
v_call: TRBV2
d_call: -

cdr3_aa: ASSQRGTGTGDLSYEQY
j_call: TRBJ2-7
v_call: TRBV4-2
d_call: TRBD1

cdr3_aa: ASRLHSDNEQF
j_call: TRBJ2-1
v_call: TRBV5-1
d_call: -

cdr3_aa: ASSFSWASGNDYEQY
j_call: TRBJ2-7
v_call: TRBV7-2
d_call: TRBD2

cdr3_aa: ASSTGQGIGETQY
j_call: TRBJ2-5
v_call: TRBV5-1
d_call: TRBD1

cdr3_aa: ASRDRHGNYGYT
j_call: TRBJ1-2
v_call: TRBV6-6
d_call: TRBD1

cdr3_aa: ATSEDLAGGSSSYEQY
j_call: TRBJ2-7
v_call: TRBV24-1
d_call: TRBD2

cdr3_aa: ASSASSNQETQY
j_call: TRBJ2-5
v_call: TRBV9
d_call: -

cdr3_aa: ASSQLMVREQY
j_call: TRBJ2-7
v_call: TRBV14
d_call: -

cdr3_aa: ASFDYRGNEQF
j_call: TRBJ2-1
v_call: TRBV6-5
d_call: -

cdr3_aa: ASSRGLAGNNEQF
j_call: TRBJ2-1
v_call: TRBV7-3
d_call: TRBD2

cdr3_aa: ASSRTGGKADTQY
j_call: TRBJ2-3
v_call: TRBV7-9
d_call: TRBD1

cdr3_aa: ASSLRWGANTEAF
j_call: TRBJ1-1
v_call: TRBV27
d_call: -

cdr3_aa: ASSPDRGRPGVYGYT
j_call: TRBJ1-2
v_call: TRBV5-1
d_call: TRBD1

cdr3_aa: ASSSLRHLRT
j_call: TRBJ1-2
v_call: TRBV6-1
d_call: -

cdr3_aa: SARDFGAGGDSPLH
j_call: TRBJ1-6
v_call: TRBV20-1
d_call: TRBD1

cdr3_aa: ATPNTAIRGDTQY
j_call: TRBJ2-3
v_call: TRBV6-4
d_call: -

cdr3_aa: ASSDPLLRGRYEQF
j_call: -
v_call: TRBV6-1
d_call: -

cdr3_aa: ASSRRDRGASNEKLF
j_call: TRBJ1-4
v_call: TRBV27
d_call: TRBD1

cdr3_aa: SVVVEVGF
j_call: TRBJ2-5
v_call: TRBV29-1
d_call: -